This T cell receptor (beta chain) was retrieved from a study of CD8 T cells in ankylosing spondylitis. General study results and limits: In ankylosing spondylitis patients, matched synovial fluid reportedly showed significant enrichment of disease-linked clones.

CDR1 is DFQATT and CDR2 is SNEGSKA in the germline V gene (reference sequence). Trimming took 1 base from V and 3 from J, leaving 10 bases between them. CDR3 length: 13 amino acids. Generation of TCR beta libraries employed quantitative 5'-RACE incorporating molecular barcodes. TCRdb analysed the 5' RACE reads with MiXCR anew, one entry per CDR3 protein. The sample shows fewer than 400,000 distinct CDR3 sequences, about 14% of them seen only once. This clonotype was found a few times. No antigen is known for it. The sequence derives from a male donor with ankylosing spondylitis or in good health (not recorded which). The source material was blood, either unsorted or a sorted T cell fraction (not recorded which). The chain has TRBV20-1 and TRBJ2-7, with D possibly TRBD1 on 5 matching bases. The CDR3 spells CSARGDRDYEQYF. The CDR3 DNA is TGCAGTGCTAGAGGAGACAGAGACTACGAGCAGTACTTC.